These T cell receptor beta chains were read from a single sample in a study of Graves' ophthalmopathy and Graves' hyperthyroidism. One entry per CDR3 protein, called by TCRdb with MiXCR from the multiplex PCR reads. The sample carries some 240,000 distinct CDR3 sequences, approximately 42% recorded once. Specimen: peripheral blood. The source of these receptors is an adult man with Graves' ophthalmopathy. CDR3s include the opening cysteine and the closing phenylalanine or tryptophan. A D gene is named only where the DNA matches it firmly. The listing skips clone size in some rows; elsewhere it reads once, few, many or a size class.

d_call,j_call,clone_size,v_call,cdr3_aa,cdr3_nt
NA,TRBJ1-1,NA,TRBV5-1,CASSLDRSGGLVDEAFF,TGCGCCAGCAGCTTGGATCGGTCGGGGGGTCTCGTAGATGAAGCTTTCTTT
NA,TRBJ2-7,NA,TRBV10-1,CASRIGDEQYF,TGCGCCAGCAGAATCGGAGACGAGCAGTACTTC
TRBD1,TRBJ2-7,many,TRBV10-3,CAISPSGGTVSSYEQYF,TGTGCCATCTCCCCGTCGGGTGGGACAGTGAGCTCCTACGAGCAGTACTTC
NA,TRBJ1-1,NA,TRBV6-5,CATRGVGLSTEAFF,TGTGCCACCAGGGGTGTTGGGCTGAGCACTGAAGCTTTCTTT
NA,TRBJ1-2,NA,TRBV6-5,CASRAPWDGYTF,TGTGCCAGCAGGGCCCCATGGGATGGCTACACCTTC
NA,TRBJ1-3,few,TRBV5-1,CASRAGDSGNTIYF,TGCGCCAGTAGGGCAGGCGACTCTGGAAACACCATATATTTT
NA,TRBJ2-5,NA,TRBV19,CASSFFRETQYF,TGTGCCAGTAGTTTTTTTAGAGAGACCCAGTACTTC
TRBD1,TRBJ1-1,NA,TRBV5-1,CASSLPGGGTEAFF,TGCGCCAGCAGCTTGCCAGGGGGAGGAACTGAAGCTTTCTTT
NA,TRBJ2-7,few,TRBV7-8,CASAAAKGSYEQYF,TGTGCCAGCGCTGCGGCCAAGGGCTCCTACGAGCAGTACTTC
TRBD2,TRBJ2-5,once,TRBV12-3/TRBV12-4,CASSQDQRSGLISETQYF,TGTGCCAGCAGCCAAGATCAACGTAGCGGGCTGATCTCGGAGACCCAGTACTTC
NA,TRBJ1-5,many,TRBV7-2,CASSAGPGSNQPQHF,TGTGCCAGCAGCGCCGGACCGGGGAGCAATCAGCCCCAGCATTTT
NA,TRBJ2-7,few,TRBV10-2,CASSDRPAPYEQYF,TGCGCCAGCAGTGATCGGCCGGCGCCCTACGAGCAGTACTTC
NA,TRBJ1-6,NA,TRBV15,CATSRVSANSPLHF,TGTGCCACCAGCAGAGTATCGGCCAATTCACCCCTCCACTTT
TRBD2,TRBJ2-2,NA,TRBV12-3/TRBV12-4,CASRGLAEGGELFF,TGTGCCAGCAGGGGACTAGCGGAAGGTGGGGAGCTGTTTTTT
TRBD1,TRBJ1-1,NA,TRBV7-8,CASSGSGQGAAFF,TGTGCCAGCAGCGGATCGGGACAGGGGGCAGCTTTCTTT
TRBD1,TRBJ2-2,NA,TRBV13,CASSWDRRPNTGELFF,TGCGCCAGCAGCTGGGACAGGCGGCCGAACACCGGGGAGCTGTTTTTT
NA,TRBJ2-7,NA,TRBV7-3,CASSPLRDITYEQYF,TGTGCCAGCAGCCCCCTCCGGGACATAACCTACGAGCAGTACTTC
NA,TRBJ2-7,NA,TRBV7-9,CASSLSSGSSYEQYF,TGTGCCAGCAGCTTATCGTCAGGGAGCTCCTACGAGCAGTACTTC
TRBD1,TRBJ2-7,once,TRBV20-1,CSAGQGASGEQYF,TGCAGTGCTGGACAGGGGGCTAGCGGGGAGCAGTACTTC
TRBD1,TRBJ2-1,NA,TRBV7-3,CASSPRDRVGYNEQFF,TGTGCCAGCAGCCCCCGCGACAGGGTCGGCTACAATGAGCAGTTCTTC
NA,TRBJ1-1,few,TRBV10-3,CAISVGGPNTEAFF,TGTGCCATCAGTGTGGGGGGCCCTAACACTGAAGCTTTCTTT
NA,TRBJ1-1,NA,TRBV10-3,CAISESTAAFF,TGTGCCATCAGTGAGTCGACGGCAGCTTTCTTT
NA,TRBJ2-7,few,TRBV10-3,CAISDIGGGFF,TGTGCCATCAGTGATATAGGAGGGGGGTTCTTC
NA,TRBJ1-3,NA,TRBV7-3,CASSLMASSGNTIYF,TGTGCCAGCAGCTTAATGGCCAGCTCTGGAAACACCATATATTTT
NA,TRBJ1-6,many,TRBV20-1,CSASRGPEDSPLHF,TGCAGTGCTAGCCGCGGACCGGAGGATTCACCCCTCCACTTT
NA,TRBJ2-2,NA,TRBV24-1,CATSDLRGATGELFF,TGTGCCACCAGTGATTTGAGGGGAGCCACCGGGGAGCTGTTTTTT
NA,TRBJ1-6,few,TRBV19,CASIKSAGSYNSPLHF,TGTGCCAGTATAAAGTCGGCGGGCTCCTATAATTCACCCCTCCACTTT
NA,TRBJ2-7,NA,TRBV10-1,CASRKETGGSYEQYF,TGCGCCAGCAGGAAAGAGACAGGAGGATCCTACGAGCAGTACTTC
TRBD1,TRBJ2-5,NA,TRBV19,CASSPRDRYETQYF,TGTGCCAGTAGTCCCCGGGACAGGTATGAGACCCAGTACTTC
NA,TRBJ2-7,many,TRBV25-1,CASSERRVSYEQYF,TGTGCCAGCAGTGAACGCAGGGTCTCCTACGAGCAGTACTTC
NA,TRBJ1-1,NA,TRBV6-6,CASRTRESTEAFF,TGTGCCAGCAGGACCAGGGAAAGCACTGAAGCTTTCTTT